These T cell receptor beta chains were read from a single sample in a study of blood T cells in healthy people across ages. TCRdb itself ran the 5' RACE reads through MiXCR, one entry per CDR3 protein. This table holds about 800,000 distinct CDR3 sequences, approximately 25% found once. Another study also made use of these data, one on T cells of mothers and their children.

Source material: blood. All receptors derive from a boy between 5 and 17 years old in good health. The CDR3 runs from the conserved cysteine through the conserved F or W. A D gene is named only where the DNA matches it firmly. Expanded clones are given a class, and other clones once, few, many or no size at all.

cdr3_nt: TGTGCCAGCAGCTTAATGCCAGGCCTCTCCTACGAGCAGTACTTC; cdr3_aa: CASSLMPGLSYEQYF; d_call: -; clone_size: -; j_call: TRBJ2-7; v_call: TRBV7-3
cdr3_nt: TGTGCCAGCAGCGTAGCTTATGGGGGAGGAGAAAAACTGTTTTTT; cdr3_aa: CASSVAYGGGEKLFF; d_call: -; clone_size: few; j_call: TRBJ1-4; v_call: TRBV9
cdr3_nt: TGTGCCAGCCTAGCGGGGAACACAGATACGCAGTATTTT; cdr3_aa: CASLAGNTDTQYF; d_call: TRBD2; clone_size: -; j_call: TRBJ2-3; v_call: TRBV7-2
cdr3_nt: TGCAGTGCTAGAGATATTAGCGGGAGCTCCTACAATGAGCAGTTCTTC; cdr3_aa: CSARDISGSSYNEQFF; d_call: TRBD2; clone_size: few; j_call: TRBJ2-1; v_call: TRBV20-1
cdr3_nt: TGCGCCAGCAGCCAAGATCGATTGGGTTTTGCCTACGAGCAGTACTTC; cdr3_aa: CASSQDRLGFAYEQYF; d_call: -; clone_size: -; j_call: TRBJ2-7; v_call: TRBV4-3
cdr3_nt: TGCAGTGCTAGAGATCCCTCGGGGAACGGCATTCAGTACTTC; cdr3_aa: CSARDPSGNGIQYF; d_call: -; clone_size: -; j_call: TRBJ2-4; v_call: TRBV20-1
cdr3_nt: TGCGCCAGCAGCCAAGAACCAGGGTCCACTGAAGCTTTCTTT; cdr3_aa: CASSQEPGSTEAFF; d_call: -; clone_size: -; j_call: TRBJ1-1; v_call: TRBV4-3
cdr3_nt: TGTGCCAGTAGTATGGGAGGGAACAATGAGCAGTTCTTC; cdr3_aa: CASSMGGNNEQFF; d_call: TRBD2; clone_size: -; j_call: TRBJ2-1; v_call: TRBV19
cdr3_nt: TGTGCCAGCAGCTCCATTGGTGGGGTTGAGCAGTACTTC; cdr3_aa: CASSSIGGVEQYF; d_call: -; clone_size: -; j_call: TRBJ2-7; v_call: TRBV7-2
cdr3_nt: TGTGCCAGCAGCTTAGGGTTTAGTCTCTACGAGCAGTACTTC; cdr3_aa: CASSLGFSLYEQYF; d_call: -; clone_size: -; j_call: TRBJ2-7; v_call: TRBV7-2
cdr3_nt: TGCGCCAGCAGCCAAGATCTCAGCGGTTACAATGAGCAGTTCTTC; cdr3_aa: CASSQDLSGYNEQFF; d_call: -; clone_size: -; j_call: TRBJ2-1; v_call: TRBV4-3
cdr3_nt: TGTGCCAGCAGTTACGGGCGCGAGCAGTACTTC; cdr3_aa: CASSYGREQYF; d_call: -; clone_size: -; j_call: TRBJ2-7; v_call: TRBV6-2/TRBV6-3
cdr3_nt: TGTGCCAGCAGCTTATCGGCGGGGGCCCTCGAGCAGTACTTC; cdr3_aa: CASSLSAGALEQYF; d_call: -; clone_size: -; j_call: TRBJ2-7; v_call: TRBV7-2
cdr3_nt: TGCGCCAGCAGCCCCCTGTACGCCAGCGGGTCAGATACGCAGTATTTT; cdr3_aa: CASSPLYASGSDTQYF; d_call: -; clone_size: few; j_call: TRBJ2-3; v_call: TRBV5-1
cdr3_nt: TGCGCCAGCAGCTTGGCGGCAGGGGGCTCCACTGAAGCTTTCTTT; cdr3_aa: CASSLAAGGSTEAFF; d_call: TRBD1; clone_size: few; j_call: TRBJ1-1; v_call: TRBV5-1
cdr3_nt: TGTGCCAGCAGCCAGGGGGGCGCCCCCAAAAACATTCAGTACTTC; cdr3_aa: CASSQGGAPKNIQYF; d_call: -; clone_size: few; j_call: TRBJ2-4; v_call: TRBV14
cdr3_nt: TGCAGTGCGTTCGGGGCGACCAAGAACACTGAAGCTTTCTTT; cdr3_aa: CSAFGATKNTEAFF; d_call: -; clone_size: few; j_call: TRBJ1-1; v_call: TRBV20-1
cdr3_nt: TGCAGTGCTAGAGTAGGCAGGGTGGCCTACGAGCAGTACTTC; cdr3_aa: CSARVGRVAYEQYF; d_call: -; clone_size: -; j_call: TRBJ2-7; v_call: TRBV20-1
cdr3_nt: TGCAGCGTTGGTATGCTGTTAACAGATACGCAGTATTTT; cdr3_aa: CSVGMLLTDTQYF; d_call: -; clone_size: once; j_call: TRBJ2-3; v_call: TRBV29-1
cdr3_nt: TGTGCCAGCAGCCCATGGACTAGCGGGAGTCTTGCAGATACGCAGTATTTT; cdr3_aa: CASSPWTSGSLADTQYF; d_call: TRBD2; clone_size: -; j_call: TRBJ2-3; v_call: TRBV7-9
cdr3_nt: TGTGCCTGGAGTGGCCAAGAGACCCAGTACTTC; cdr3_aa: CAWSGQETQYF; d_call: -; clone_size: -; j_call: TRBJ2-5; v_call: TRBV30
cdr3_nt: TGTGCCAGCAAGTTGGGGGGGGCAAATGAGCAGTTCTTC; cdr3_aa: CASKLGGANEQFF; d_call: -; clone_size: few; j_call: TRBJ2-1; v_call: TRBV27
cdr3_nt: TGTGCCAGCAGTTTTAACCGGGACCGCGGAATCTACGAGCAGTACTTC; cdr3_aa: CASSFNRDRGIYEQYF; d_call: -; clone_size: few; j_call: TRBJ2-7; v_call: TRBV6-6